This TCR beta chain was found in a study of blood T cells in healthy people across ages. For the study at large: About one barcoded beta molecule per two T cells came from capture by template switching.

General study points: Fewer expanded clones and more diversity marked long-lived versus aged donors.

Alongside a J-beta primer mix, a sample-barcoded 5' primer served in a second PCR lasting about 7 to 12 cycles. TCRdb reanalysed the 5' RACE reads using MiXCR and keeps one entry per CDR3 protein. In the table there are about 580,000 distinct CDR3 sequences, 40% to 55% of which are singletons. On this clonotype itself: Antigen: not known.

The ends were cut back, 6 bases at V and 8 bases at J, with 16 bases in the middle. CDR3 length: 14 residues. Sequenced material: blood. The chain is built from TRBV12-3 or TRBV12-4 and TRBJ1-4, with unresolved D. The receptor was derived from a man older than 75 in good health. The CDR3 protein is CASSHRPRGEKLFF. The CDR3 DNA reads TGTGCCAGCAGCCACAGACCCCGAGGGGAAAAACTGTTTTTT.